The 15 T cell receptor beta chains given below trace back to one sample, sequenced in a study of blood T cells in healthy people across ages. For the second PCR, which ran for roughly 6 to 11 cycles, a sample-barcoded 5' primer and a J-beta primer mix were used. TCRdb re-derived calls from the 5' RACE reads in MiXCR, one entry per CDR3 protein. Of about 730,000 distinct CDR3 sequences in the sample, more than 40% are singletons; the top ten hold around 20%. The sequencing input was blood. These receptors came from a woman aged 60-75 years in good health.

This rearrangement joins TRBV29-1 to TRBJ2-5, with D uncertain. The CDR3 has 12 amino acids. Trimming stripped 1 base from V and 5 bases from J, with 8 bases between. Germline-derived CDR1 and CDR2 are SQVTM and ANQGSEA. The DNA of the CDR3 is TGCAGCGTTGAAGCACAATTGGAGACCCAGTACTTC. Amino acids: CSVEAQLETQYF. The full variable domain, with the rest looked up from reference TRBV29-1 and TRBJ2-5, is SAVISQKPSRDICQRGTSLTIQCQVDSQVTMMFWYRQQPGQSLTLIATANQGSEATYESGFVIDKFPISRPNLTFSTLTVSNMSPEDSSIYLCSVEAQLETQYFGPGTRLLVL.

The chain is built from TRBV12-3 or TRBV12-4 and TRBJ1-2, with a possible D match to TRBD1 (6 bases). V lost 7 bases and J lost 0, with 15 bases in between. There are 15 residues in the CDR3. CDR3 region: CASTDRTATNYGYTF. DNA for the CDR3: TGTGCCAGCACCGATCGGACAGCGACTAACTATGGCTACACCTTC.

This rearrangement joins TRBV5-1 to TRBJ2-1; D unresolved. Trimming took 4 bases from V and 6 from J, leaving 11 bases between them. Germline lookup yields CDR1 SGHRS and CDR2 YFSETQ. The CDR3 is 13 amino acids. CDR3 region: CASSVGLVNEQFF. CDR3 sequence (DNA): TGCGCCAGCAGCGTGGGCCTGGTCAATGAGCAGTTCTTC.

The table lists this clonotype with a few counts. The chain has TRBV15 and TRBJ1-5, with D perhaps TRBD1 (5 bases). Trimming took off 3 bases at V and 0 bases at J, with 6 bases between the two ends. Per the germline V gene, CDR1 is LNHNV and CDR2 is YYDKDF (reference sequence). CDR3 length equals 14 residues. CDR3 bases: TGTGCCACCAGCAGGACAGCTAGCAATCAGCCCCAGCATTTT. As protein: CATSRTASNQPQHF.

V usage is TRBV6-2 or TRBV6-3 and J usage is TRBJ2-1; 7 bases are a match to TRBD2. CDR3 length equals 14 residues. J lost 9 bases, V lost 10 bases, and 15 bases had no gene match. The germline V gene encodes CDR1 MNHEY and CDR2 SVGEGT. The CDR3 DNA sequence: TGTGCCACCTGTCTCGCGGGAGTAAGGAGTGAGCAGTTCTTC. Translation: CATCLAGVRSEQFF.

The table lists this clonotype with a few counts. This chain joins TRBV4-3 and TRBJ2-5; D might be TRBD1 (5 bases). The closer fit of TRBJ2-7 to the DNA end suggests the J call may be wrong. The germline gives CDR1 LGHNA, CDR2 YSLEER. The CDR3 extends over 15 amino acids. The CDR3 DNA is TGCGCCAGCAGCCAAGATAAGGCAGGGATCGACGAGCAGTACTTC. It yields the protein CASSQDKAGIDEQYF.

The CDR3 sequence is CASSYSRVRAQHF. CDR3 nucleotides: TGTGCCAGCAGTTACTCTCGCGTTAGGGCCCAGCATTTT. The genes are TRBV6-2 or TRBV6-3 and TRBJ1-5; D call uncertain. V was shortened by 0 bases and J by 11 bases, with 11 bases between the two germline ends. CDR1 and CDR2 from the germline V gene are MNHEY and SVGEGT. The CDR3 is 13 amino acids.

In regard to this clonotype: A single base separates this from a much larger clone, so it may be a read error. The chain is built from TRBV7-3 and TRBJ2-1; either TRBD1 or TRBD2 may fit D (6 bases each). The CDR3 contains 15 residues. Germline assignment: CDR1 SGHTA and CDR2 FQGTGA. CDR3 sequence (DNA): TGTGCCAGCAGCATAACGTACGGAGGGGGAGATGAGCAGTTCTTC. Its protein product is CASSITYGGGDEQFF.

This clonotype was detected a few times. V is TRBV28 and J is TRBJ2-1; D gene uncertain. The CDR3 has 15 residues. Trimming shortened V by 2 bases and J by 7 bases, and 15 bases separated the two germline ends. Per germline, CDR1 MDHEN and CDR2 SYDVKM. DNA for the CDR3: TGTGCCAGCAGTTTAAATCCCCATCGTAATAATGAGCAGTTCTTC. It encodes CASSLNPHRNNEQFF.

The chain couples TRBV3-1 to TRBJ2-7; no reliable D call. V lost 0 bases and J 3 bases, leaving 9 bases between the germline ends. Germline assignment: CDR1 LGHDT and CDR2 YNNKEL (reference sequence). This CDR3 is built from 14 residues. The CDR3 DNA reads TGTGCCAGCAGCCAAGATACCACAGTCTACGAGCAGTACTTC. As protein: CASSQDTTVYEQYF.

This clonotype was picked up one time. Possible read error: a much larger clone is one base away. The chain has TRBV4-3 and TRBJ2-5, with TRBD2 as a possible D gene (6 bases). V was cut by 1 base and J by 5 bases, with 17 bases left in between. This CDR3 has 16 amino acids. Per the germline V gene, CDR1 is LGHNA and CDR2 is YSLEER. As DNA, the CDR3 is TGCGCCAGCAGCCAAGGCGCGGGACGGGGAAGTGAGACCCAGTACTTC. It encodes CASSQGAGRGSETQYF.

J is TRBJ2-1 and V is TRBV6-2 or TRBV6-3; D is unresolved. V was clipped by 6 bases and J by 4 bases, with 16 bases between them. Germline CDR1 and CDR2: MNHEY and SVGEGT. CDR3 length: 15 residues. The CDR3 sequence: CASRFSSLGYNEQFF. In nucleotides, the CDR3 is TGTGCCAGCAGGTTTAGCAGCCTAGGTTACAATGAGCAGTTCTTC.

This clonotype was counted only a few times. The genes are TRBV20-1 and TRBJ2-7; a possible D gene is TRBD2 (5 bases). Germline values: CDR1 DFQATT, CDR2 SNEGSKA (reference sequence). Trimming removed 1 base from V and 3 bases from J, with 7 bases in between. The CDR3 has 12 residues. The CDR3 region has the DNA TGCAGTGCTAGAGCTGGAGGCTACGAGCAGTACTTC. Its protein is CSARAGGYEQYF.

Concerning this clonotype: Possible read error: a much larger clone is one base away. The chain is built from TRBV2 and TRBJ2-1; D could derive from TRBD1 or TRBD2 (5 bases each). The CDR3 has 17 residues. Per the germline V gene, CDR1 is SNHLY and CDR2 is FYNNEI. Trimming cost V 6 bases and J 6 bases, with 24 bases left between them. CDR3 sequence (DNA): TGTGCCAGCAGAAAAATATTTACGGGGCAGGTGAGCAATGAGCAGTTCTTC. Translated: CASRKIFTGQVSNEQFF. Drawing the rest from reference TRBV2 and TRBJ2-1, the complete variable domain is EPEVTQTPSHQVTQMGQEVILRCVPISNHLYFYWYRQILGQKVEFLVSFYNNEISEKSEIFDDQFSVERPDGSNFTLKIRSTKLEDSAMYFCASRKIFTGQVSNEQFFGPGTRLTVL.

The V call is TRBV5-4, the J call TRBJ2-2, with TRBD1 as a possible D gene (5 bases). Germline CDR1 and CDR2: SGHNT and YYREEE (reference sequence). The CDR3 loop spans 14 amino acids. Trimming pared 2 bases from V and 4 bases from J, leaving 9 bases between. The CDR3 DNA reads TGTGCCAGCAGCTTACAACAGGCCACCGGGGAGCTGTTTTTT. It yields the protein CASSLQQATGELFF.